The rows below give T cell receptor beta chains drawn from one sample of a study of shared clonotypes between healthy human individuals. Method: immunoSEQ multiplex PCR; TCRdb's copy keeps in-frame clones and lacks some. This table holds over a million clones, approximately 96% found once. Sequenced material: naive CD4+ T cells sorted from blood. These TCRs come from a man aged 25-45 years in good health. Each CDR3 is given without its conserved first and last residue.

j_gene	v_gene	CDR3aa
TRBJ2-7	TRBV9	ASSVHAGYFYEQY
TRBJ2-7	TRBV11-2	ASSYGLADTYEQY
TRBJ1-2	TRBV28	ASSPSDRGRGYT
TRBJ2-5	TRBV5-1	ASSHDREPETQY
TRBJ2-3	TRBV4-2	ASSQEVTGGTDTQY
TRBJ2-1	TRBV6-5	ASSYSPVQNNEQF
TRBJ2-7	TRBV18	ASSPGRAYEQY
TRBJ2-5	TRBV11-2	ASSPWTSGSETQY
TRBJ2-5	TRBV2	ASSGRTGQETQY
TRBJ2-7	TRBV7-9	ASSLDGVIRRDRPYEQY
TRBJ2-5	TRBV7-3	ASSIREYQETQY
TRBJ2-1	TRBV15	AARSGTSGSSYNEQF
TRBJ2-1	TRBV18	ASSPLVRTGRHPGNYNEQF
TRBJ2-3	TRBV7-2	ASSTHRGDTQY
TRBJ2-2	TRBV7-9	ASSSRDGGAGELF